Following are 5 T cell receptor beta chains from one sample sequenced in a study of regulatory T cells in long-lasting Graves disease. Time point: persistent/refractory GD, antithyroid drugs over 5 years with positive TRAb. From PBMCs, RNA was extracted and then used to make the TCR library. Investigators prepared the TCR beta libraries by applying iRepertoire HTBI primers and Arm-PCR of CDR3 regions. TCRdb called the multiplex PCR reads again in MiXCR, with one record for every CDR3 protein. The sample yields about 660,000 distinct CDR3 sequences, about 30% seen once. Material: peripheral blood mononuclear cells (PBMCs), obtained when the disease was refractory, from a patient treated with antithyroid drugs. The receptors shown here come from a female donor with Graves disease.

This clonotype was seen ten or more times. The V call is TRBV6-1, the J call TRBJ2-5; 8 nucleotides match TRBD2. Germline lookup yields CDR1 MNHNS and CDR2 SASEGT. With 3 bases clipped from V and 1 base from J, the junction kept 7 bases outside the gene matches. This CDR3 is 16 amino acids long. The CDR3 DNA reads as TGTGCCAGCAGTGACCTTGGCCGGGGGGGCCAAGAGACCCAGTACTTC. Protein product: CASSDLGRGGQETQYF.

This clonotype was observed a handful of times. The gene calls are TRBV12-3 or TRBV12-4 and TRBJ2-4; TRBD2 aligns across 10 bases. Trimming removed 2 bases from V and 6 bases from J; junction bases left unmatched: 16. The CDR3 covers 19 residues. For the CDR3, the DNA is TGTGCCAGCAGTTTAAACCGGGGTGCTAGCGGGAGCGGTGGAAACATTCAGTACTTC. Translated: CASSLNRGASGSGGNIQYF.

V is TRBV6-2 or TRBV6-3 and J is TRBJ1-1; D call uncertain. The CDR3 runs to 17 residues. V was clipped by 7 bases and J by 1 base, with 22 bases between them. Germline loops: CDR1 MNHEY, CDR2 SVGEGT. The CDR3 here is CASTAGEGEGRNTEAFF. The CDR3 nucleotides read TGTGCCAGCACCGCGGGAGAGGGAGAAGGAAGGAACACTGAAGCTTTCTTT.

This clonotype was seen more than once but under ten times. This chain connects TRBV6-1 to TRBJ1-3; perhaps TRBD1 as D (5 bases). The germline gives CDR1 MNHNS, CDR2 SASEGT. The ends were cut back, 1 base at V and 2 bases at J, with 12 bases in the middle. The length of the CDR3 is 16 residues. CDR3 DNA: TGTGCCAGCAGTGAAGATAAGGGGATCGCTGGAAACACCATATATTTT. Residues: CASSEDKGIAGNTIYF.

This clonotype was found a few times. The chain joins TRBV11-2 to TRBJ2-2, with a possible D match to TRBD2 (5 bases). CDR3 length equals 18 residues. CDR1 SGHAT and CDR2 FQNNGV come from the germline V gene. V dropped 4 bases and J dropped 2 bases, with 20 bases sitting between them. This chain's CDR3 is CASSSPDGADVNTGELFF. CDR3 DNA: TGTGCCAGCAGCTCCCCAGATGGAGCGGACGTTAACACCGGGGAGCTGTTTTTT.